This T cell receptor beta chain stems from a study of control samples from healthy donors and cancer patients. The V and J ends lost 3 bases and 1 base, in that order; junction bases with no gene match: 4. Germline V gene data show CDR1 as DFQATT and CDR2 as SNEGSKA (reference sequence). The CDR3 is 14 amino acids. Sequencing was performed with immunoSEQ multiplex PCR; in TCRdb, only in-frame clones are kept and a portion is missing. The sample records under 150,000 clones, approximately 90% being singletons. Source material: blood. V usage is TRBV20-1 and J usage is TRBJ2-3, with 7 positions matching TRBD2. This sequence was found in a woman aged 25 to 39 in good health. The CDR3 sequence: CSASWGRGTDTQYF. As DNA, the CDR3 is TGCAGTGCTAGTTGGGGGAGGGGCACAGATACGCAGTATTTT.